This TCR beta chain came from a study of cytomegalovirus exposure and HLA in healthy donors (dated by TCRdb to about 2017). Concerning the study at large: In an earlier analysis of under 750 of the donors, about 260 Gb of sequence data and just under 120 million unique TCR beta sequences from roughly 200 million T cells were reported. Roughly 320 gigabases of sequencing data and around 85 million unique TCR sequences made up an early release that covered fewer than 650 HLA-typed donors. Of the 300 to 500 genotyped donors, 80% to 90% were placed in the genetic ancestry cluster associated with self-reported Caucasian donors. The study was designed to test whether signatures of past pathogen exposure could be identified by cataloging public T cell receptors. The study profiled the T cell repertoires of about 720 subjects by immunosequencing and related them to cytomegalovirus serostatus. A separate validation cohort of roughly 110 different subjects was used in addition to the 666-subject first cohort. High-throughput TCR immunosequencing, statistical association of individual TCRs with disease status, and machine learning were combined to predict cytomegalovirus infection status. A later analysis re-analyzed previously published TCR beta repertoires from several hundred donors and added high-resolution HLA genotyping to study TCR occurrence patterns. Rather than drawing on any new phenotypic data, the later analysis identified candidate immune exposures from TCR beta sequences and the way those sequences occurred across donors. An earlier analysis of 587 of the donors used high-throughput TCR beta sequencing to judge whether each TCR beta V gene segment behaved as functional or pseudogenic. Donor age, sex, ethnicity and CMV serostatus were collected together with the repertoire data. A later genetic analysis used genome-wide SNP genotypes for about three fifths of the 666 donors, treating that subset as a discovery cohort. Every repertoire in the discovery cohort had been generated on one and the same sequencing platform. Class I and class II HLA loci were covered by the typing at four-digit resolution. The number of donors typed differed by locus, with roughly 620-630 for A, B, C, DRB1 and DQB1, over 500 for DQA1, 600 to 610 for DPA1, and around 430 for DPB1. Roughly five DR-DQ haplotypes were handled as single units for association and clustering, since linkage in the cohort was strong. Among 398 genotyped donors of the cohort, an average of roughly 240,000 unique TCR beta nucleotide sequences were sequenced per donor, 15% to 20% of them non-productive.

Preparation of the library involved the immunoSEQ multiplex PCR assay. For the multiplex PCR, a mixture combining 60 forward primers for TCR Vbeta segments and 13 reverse primers for TCR Jbeta segments was used. Amplification of the CDR3 region of rearranged TCR beta genes was performed with a multiplex PCR assay on genomic DNA. On the Illumina HiSeq System, the amplified TCR beta libraries were sequenced as 87-base-pair reads. Regarding the original processing steps: In a later analysis, 70 million to 95 million unique TCR beta chains were counted across the roughly 610 repertoires, and around 11 million of these chains were shared by at least two donors. To remove PCR and sequencing errors, raw reads were error-corrected and collapsed into unique sequences using a nearest-neighbor algorithm that merged closely related sequences. V, D and J gene segments were assigned by aligning CDR3 sequences to IMGT reference sequences. Each retained sequence needed at least a six-nucleotide match to both a V gene segment and a J gene segment. A rearrangement counted as productive if the CDR3 had no stop codons and remained in frame with V and J, and every other rearrangement counted as non-productive. Following IMGT convention, CDR3 was defined as the stretch from the second conserved V-encoded cysteine up to the conserved J-encoded phenylalanine. The earlier analysis of a few hundred of the donors excluded sequences that lacked an unambiguous match to a single V gene segment. In an earlier analysis of some 590 of the donors, a V segment was called functional when productive rearrangements were above 56.7%, and segregating when the standard deviation between donors exceeded 5%. To diagnose cytomegalovirus status from the catalog of TCR beta chain sequences, a statistical classification framework was built. A later analysis assigned V and J genes by comparing TCR nucleotide sequences with IMGT/GENE-DB human TR gene sequences. A later analysis assigned CDR3 sequences and most-parsimonious VDJ recombination scenarios with the TCRdist pipeline. In a later analysis, each TCR beta chain was defined by its CDR3 amino acid sequence together with its V-gene family, and reads lacking a unique V-gene family were excluded. In a later analysis, around 650 highly shared, low-generation-probability nucleotide sequences were removed to address suspected cross-contamination and a sequencing artifact. For each public chain, a later analysis derived a clonal expansion index from normalized ranks of inferred template counts within each repertoire. A later analysis computed generation probabilities with a VDJ recombination model fitted to out-of-frame rearrangements, and checked the results against IGoR. In a later analysis, hypergeometric tests were used to score TCR-TCR, TCR-HLA and TCR-CMV co-occurrence, with a repertoire-size bias correction applied to TCR pairs. To estimate false discovery rates, a later analysis permuted the HLA or CMV assignments 20 times. In a later analysis, co-occurring TCRs were grouped using DBSCAN, and TCRdist sequence similarity was added for clustering within HLA-allele-positive subsets. Repertoires with fewer than 30,000 or more than 120,000 public chains, plus five repertoires with anomalous nucleotide sharing, were excluded from co-occurrence clustering. The immuneACCESS repertoire file appears here via TCRdb, limited to in-frame rearrangements. These files lack a portion of the clones; in checked studies, under half of the deficit traces to unresolved V genes, and the cause of the others is not known. V and J calls plus clone size are reproduced from that table; the DNA served to infer D and trimming. This sample has some 150,000 clones in its table, and less than 85% of those were observed once. The ten largest clones represent 2.1% of the sample.

The cohort consisted of 650 to 700 healthy bone marrow donors. At the time of sampling, all cohort members were nominally healthy, though unrecorded immune exposures were likely present. The donor was CMV seropositive and was included in the group of around 300 seropositive cohort members. Every donor gave a peripheral blood sample, and the peripheral blood mononuclear cells from that sample were used for TCR beta sequencing. Genomic DNA extraction from the blood cell samples was performed with the Qiagen DNeasy Blood Extraction Kit. Paper-wide results and their limitations: Compared with equally common non-associated chains, HLA-associated TCR beta chains in a later analysis were more clonally expanded and had lower generation probabilities. Because HLA typing was missing for some donors at each locus, association tests included only the typed subset. In a later analysis, over 15,000 TCR beta sequences were associated with specific HLA alleles at a false discovery rate of 0.05. Only TCR beta chains were sequenced in this cohort, and the absence of alpha or paired-chain data limited detectable features. In a later analysis, most CMV-associated TCR beta chains were found to appear HLA-restricted, with HLA associations seemingly driven largely by CMV exposure. The sequencing pipeline was judged likely to have produced a cluster of highly shared sequence variants as a technical artifact. Linkage disequilibrium might explain the correlated functional status among segregating V segments, but an unknown experimental factor could not be excluded. Most TCR sequences were observed very rarely across donors, whereas some public TCRs were present in many individuals. A further reported finding was that TCR beta sequences accurately predicted the HLA-A and HLA-B alleles for most subjects in the first cohort. An association between a missense DCLRE1C variant and V-gene and J-gene trimming of TCR beta chains was found in a later genetic analysis and replicated in an independent cohort. Assigning TCR associations to individual alleles was difficult when HLA alleles, especially DR and DQ, strongly co-occurred. CMV serostatus was the only immune exposure information available for the cohort. In an earlier analysis of around 600 of the donors, most TCR beta V segments were observed in productive rearrangements about 87% or about 30% of the time, broadly matching IMGT annotations. The classifier was reported to diagnose cytomegalovirus status with high specificity and sensitivity in both the original and validation cohorts. The study gave a list of about 150 TCR beta chains associated with cytomegalovirus. The authors suggested that the approach could potentially be generalized to other disease states and immunological phenotypes. The earlier analysis of about 600 of the donors excluded over 15 rarely observed V segments, including chromosome 9 orphons, because counts were too low. Because the 87-base-pair reads could not distinguish some IMGT-functional V segments, including TRBV6-2 and TRBV6-3, those segments were excluded. In a later analysis, several top co-occurrence clusters were reported to appear linked to parvovirus B19, influenza, CMV and Epstein-Barr virus. In vitro tests confirmed that a few of the cytomegalovirus-associated TCR beta chains recognize cytomegalovirus antigens. According to a later analysis, TCR association rates differed among HLA loci, with DRB1 alleles showing the most associated TCRs and HLA-C alleles showing the fewest. Sequencing depth was assumed to be roughly uniform across donors in the presence/absence analyses, though that assumption may not hold. Compared with the 666-donor mean, donors in an Asian-associated ancestry cluster had fewer N-insertions in productive TCRs, according to a later genetic analysis.

In this sample, this clone turned up once. Its antigen remains undetermined. No clone much larger than this one lies a single base away; base qualities are absent. The CDR3 starts with the cysteine, ends with the phenylalanine, and has 12 residues. Only the CDR3 region is kept as DNA, spanning 36 bases read in frame from base 1. Trimming removed 2 bases from V and 8 bases from J, leaving 7 bases between the germline ends. CDR1 and CDR2, looked up from the germline V gene, are SGHTA and FQGNSA. Recombination joined TRBV7-2 with TRBJ2-1; 5 matching bases give a weak D call of TRBD2. The sequence came from a woman aged 55-75 years in good health and CMV-seropositive. What was sequenced was PBMCs. The bases read TGTGCCAGCAGCTTAACTAGATATGAGCAGTTCTTC. This gives the protein CASSLTRYEQFF.